The clone carrying this T cell receptor beta chain was seen only a few times. TCRdb reprocessed the 5' RACE reads via MiXCR and lists one record per CDR3 protein. The sample holds tens of thousands of distinct CDR3 sequences; less than 15% are singletons and the top ten take 4% to 5.5%. These data belong to a study of early T cells in non-severe SARS-CoV-2 infection. Germline CDR1 is LNHDA and CDR2 is SQIVND (reference sequence). Trimming removed 3 bases at V and 5 bases at J, with 8 bases between. CDR3 size: 13 residues. The sample consisted of whole blood. This clonotype was sampled from an adult who was a healthcare worker with PCR-confirmed SARS-CoV-2 infection or an uninfected control (not recorded which). The chain is built from TRBV19 and TRBJ1-5; D is uncertain. The DNA for the CDR3 is TGTGCCAGTAGTATTGCTCTTTATCAGCCCCAGCATTTT. The encoded protein is CASSIALYQPQHF.